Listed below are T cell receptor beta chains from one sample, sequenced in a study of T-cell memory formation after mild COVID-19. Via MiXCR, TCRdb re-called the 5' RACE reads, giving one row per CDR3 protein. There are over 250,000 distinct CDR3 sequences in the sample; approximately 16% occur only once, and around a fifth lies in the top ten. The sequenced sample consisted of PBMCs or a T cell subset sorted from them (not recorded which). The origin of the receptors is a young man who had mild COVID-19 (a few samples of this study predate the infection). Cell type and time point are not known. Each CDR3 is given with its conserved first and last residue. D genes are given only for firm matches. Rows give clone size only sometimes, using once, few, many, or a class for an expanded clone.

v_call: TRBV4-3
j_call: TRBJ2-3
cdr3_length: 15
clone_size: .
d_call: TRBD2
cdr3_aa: CASSQTSSGLNTQYF
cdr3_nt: TGCGCCAGCAGCCAGACTAGCTCGGGTTTAAATACGCAGTATTTT

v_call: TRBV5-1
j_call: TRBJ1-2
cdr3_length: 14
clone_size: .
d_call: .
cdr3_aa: CASSLVGSDYGYTF
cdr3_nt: TGCGCCAGCAGCTTGGTTGGTTCCGACTATGGCTACACCTTC

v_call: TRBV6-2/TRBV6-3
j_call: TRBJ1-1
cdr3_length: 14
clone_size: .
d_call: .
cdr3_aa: CASSYQDENTEAFF
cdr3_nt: TGTGCCAGCAGTTACCAGGACGAGAACACTGAAGCTTTCTTT

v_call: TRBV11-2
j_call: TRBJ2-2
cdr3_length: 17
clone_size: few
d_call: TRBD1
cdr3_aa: CASTHLGDRGLGGELFF
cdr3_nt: TGTGCCAGCACCCACCTGGGGGACAGGGGGCTTGGCGGGGAGCTGTTTTTT

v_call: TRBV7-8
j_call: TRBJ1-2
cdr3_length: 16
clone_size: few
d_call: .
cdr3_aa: CASSLAARRSNYGYTF
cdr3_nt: TGTGCCAGCAGCCTAGCGGCGCGACGGTCTAACTATGGCTACACCTTC

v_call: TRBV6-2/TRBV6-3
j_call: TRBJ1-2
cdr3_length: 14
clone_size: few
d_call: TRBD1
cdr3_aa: CASRPGQANYGYTF
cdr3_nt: TGTGCCAGCAGACCCGGACAGGCCAACTATGGCTACACCTTC

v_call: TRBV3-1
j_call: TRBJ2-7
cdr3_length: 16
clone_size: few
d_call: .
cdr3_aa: CASSQLEDWRGGEQYF
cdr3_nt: TGTGCCAGCAGCCAATTGGAAGACTGGCGGGGCGGGGAGCAGTACTTC

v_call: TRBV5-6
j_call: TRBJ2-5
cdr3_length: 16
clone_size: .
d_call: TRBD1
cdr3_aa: CASSPDRDRTQETQYF
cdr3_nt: TGTGCCAGCAGCCCGGACCGGGACAGAACTCAAGAGACCCAGTACTTC

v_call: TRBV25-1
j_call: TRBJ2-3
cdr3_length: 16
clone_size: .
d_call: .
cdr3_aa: CASQNAGPPNTDTQYF
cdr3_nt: TGTGCCAGCCAGAACGCAGGCCCACCCAACACAGATACGCAGTATTTT

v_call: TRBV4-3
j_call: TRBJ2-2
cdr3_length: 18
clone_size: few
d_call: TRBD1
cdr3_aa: CASSQEQGATLNAGELFF
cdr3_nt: TGCGCCAGCAGCCAAGAACAGGGGGCCACCTTGAACGCCGGGGAGCTGTTTTTT

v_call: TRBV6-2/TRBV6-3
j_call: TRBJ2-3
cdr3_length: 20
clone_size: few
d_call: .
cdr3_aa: CASSWGGQGQEGLSTDTQYF
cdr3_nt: TGTGCCAGCAGTTGGGGGGGCCAGGGACAGGAAGGACTCAGCACAGATACGCAGTATTTT

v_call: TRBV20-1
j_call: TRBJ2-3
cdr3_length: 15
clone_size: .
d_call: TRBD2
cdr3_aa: CMGTSGGPGTDTQYF
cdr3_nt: TGCATGGGGACTAGCGGGGGCCCCGGAACAGATACGCAGTATTTT

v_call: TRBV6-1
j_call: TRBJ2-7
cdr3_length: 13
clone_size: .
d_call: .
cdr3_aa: CASSEYKTNEQYF
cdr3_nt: TGTGCCAGCAGTGAATATAAGACGAACGAGCAGTACTTC

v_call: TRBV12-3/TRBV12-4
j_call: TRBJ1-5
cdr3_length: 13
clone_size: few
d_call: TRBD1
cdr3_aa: CASSAGGNQPQHF
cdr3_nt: TGTGCCAGCAGCGCAGGGGGGAATCAGCCCCAGCATTTT

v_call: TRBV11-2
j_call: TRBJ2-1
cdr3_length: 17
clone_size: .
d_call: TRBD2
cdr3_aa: CASSIHPSGGPYNEQFF
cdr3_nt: TGTGCCAGCAGCATCCACCCTAGCGGGGGCCCCTACAATGAGCAGTTCTTC

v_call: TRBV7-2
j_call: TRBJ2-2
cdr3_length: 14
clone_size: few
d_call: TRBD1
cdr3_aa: CASGPGGRVGELFF
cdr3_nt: TGTGCCAGCGGTCCAGGGGGCCGTGTCGGGGAGCTGTTTTTT

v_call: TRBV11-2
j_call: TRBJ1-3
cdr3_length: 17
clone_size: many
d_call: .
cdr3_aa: CASSRNPKGLSGNTIYF
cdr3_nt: TGTGCCAGCAGCCGAAACCCCAAGGGCCTCTCTGGAAACACCATATATTTT

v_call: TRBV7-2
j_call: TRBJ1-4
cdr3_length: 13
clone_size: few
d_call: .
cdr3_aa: CASSTYRDEKLFF
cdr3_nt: TGTGCCAGCAGCACCTACAGGGATGAAAAACTGTTTTTT